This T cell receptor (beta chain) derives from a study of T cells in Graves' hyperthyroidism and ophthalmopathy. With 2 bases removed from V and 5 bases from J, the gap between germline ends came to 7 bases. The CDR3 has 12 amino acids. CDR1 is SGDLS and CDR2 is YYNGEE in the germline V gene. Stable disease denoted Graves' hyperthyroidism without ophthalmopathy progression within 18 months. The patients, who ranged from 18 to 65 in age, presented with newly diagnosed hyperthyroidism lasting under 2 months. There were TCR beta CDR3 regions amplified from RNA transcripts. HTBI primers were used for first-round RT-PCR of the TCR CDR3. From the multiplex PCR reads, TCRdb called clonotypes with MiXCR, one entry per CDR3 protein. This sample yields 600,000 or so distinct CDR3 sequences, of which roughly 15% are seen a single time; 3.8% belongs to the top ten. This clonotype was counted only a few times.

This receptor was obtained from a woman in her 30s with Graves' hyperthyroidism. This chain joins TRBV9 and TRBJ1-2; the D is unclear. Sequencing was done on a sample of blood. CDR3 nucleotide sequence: TGTGCCAGCAGCGTGGATGGTTATGGCTACACCTTC. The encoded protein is CASSVDGYGYTF.